These 19 T cell receptor beta chains originate from one sample sequenced in a study of cytomegalovirus exposure and HLA in healthy donors. Clones were read by immunoSEQ multiplex PCR, and TCRdb kept only the in-frame ones, dropping some. The sample holds 90,000 to 100,000 clones, about 90% seen once. Sequencing was performed on PBMCs. These receptors originate from a man aged 18 to 30 in good health and CMV-seropositive.

This chain uses TRBV3-2 with TRBJ1-4. TRBV3-2 is marked as a pseudogene. The CDR3 covers 9 residues. The chain's CDR3 is CASSRGPSF. The CDR3 bases are TGTGCCAGCAGCCGCGGGCCCTCTTTT.

This chain links TRBV6-4 with TRBJ2-6, with a tentative D call TRBD1 (5 bases). Germline V gene data show CDR1 as MRHNA and CDR2 as SNTAGT. CDR3 length: 14 residues. V was pared by 7 bases and J by 0 bases, with 7 bases between. CDR3 bases: TGTGCCAGCAAGGACACCTCTGGGGCCAACGTCCTGACTTTC. Its translation is CASKDTSGANVLTF.

V gene TRBV28 combines with J gene TRBJ2-3; 10 bases agree with TRBD1. Germline-derived CDR1 and CDR2 are MDHEN and SYDVKM. Trimming removed 6 bases from V and 6 bases from J; junction bases left unmatched: 9. The CDR3 totals 15 residues. The CDR3 region has the DNA TGTGCCAGCAGCCGGGGACAGGGGCTGACGGATACGCAGTATTTT. It encodes CASSRGQGLTDTQYF.

The V call is TRBV25-1, the J call TRBJ1-2; 9 positions agree with TRBD1. Per the germline V gene, CDR1 is MGHDK and CDR2 is SYGVNS. CDR3 length: 15 amino acids. V was clipped by 4 bases and J by 4 bases; unmatched bases: 7. The CDR3 bases are TGTGCCAGCAGTGCTCGGACAGGGGATTCCTATGGCTACACCTTC. Its translation: CASSARTGDSYGYTF.

The gene calls are TRBV27 and TRBJ2-3, with 8 bases lining up with TRBD2. Germline CDR1 and CDR2: MNHEY and SMNVEV (reference sequence). This CDR3 is 14 amino acids long. The V segment lost 4 bases and the J segment 7 bases; nucleotides outside the gene matches: 7. CDR3 region: CASSSYSGTNTQYF. The CDR3 DNA sequence: TGTGCCAGCAGTTCCTATAGCGGGACAAATACGCAGTATTTT.

The V gene is TRBV15, the J gene TRBJ2-2, with TRBD1 identical over 7 bases. The CDR3 is 15 amino acids. The germline V gene encodes CDR1 LNHNV and CDR2 YYDKDF (reference sequence). The junction had 6 bases not matched to a gene; V was cut back by 2 bases and J by 6 bases. CDR3 residues: CATSRSRGRAGELFF. The DNA of the CDR3 is TGTGCCACCAGCAGAAGCAGGGGGAGAGCCGGGGAGCTGTTTTTT.

The genes are TRBV15 and TRBJ2-7, with TRBD1 as a possible D gene (6 bases). This CDR3 is 14 amino acids long. V lost 3 bases and J 12 bases, leaving 21 bases between the germline ends. Per the germline V gene, CDR1 is LNHNV and CDR2 is YYDKDF (reference sequence). For the CDR3, the DNA is TGTGCCACCAGCAGTCTAATGGACAGTTTATATCGGTACTTC. Its protein product is CATSSLMDSLYRYF.

The chain has TRBV5-1 and TRBJ2-1, with 9 bases identical to TRBD1. V was pared by 6 bases and J by 6 bases, with 7 bases of the junction left unmatched. The CDR3 has 14 residues. The germline gives CDR1 SGHRS, CDR2 YFSETQ. CDR3 nucleotides: TGCGCCAGCACTCCGGGACAGGGTTTCAATGAGCAGTTCTTC. Its translation is CASTPGQGFNEQFF.

V and J are TRBV5-1 and TRBJ2-7, with 7 bases identical to TRBD1. Germline loops: CDR1 SGHRS, CDR2 YFSETQ. The CDR3 has 15 amino acids. Germline trimming cut 4 bases from V and 6 bases from J; bases unmatched to any gene: 13. CDR3 nucleotide sequence: TGCGCCAGCAGCCCCCGGTTAGGGGGCGAAAGCGAGCAGTACTTC. It codes for CASSPRLGGESEQYF.

The rearrangement joins TRBV6-6 to TRBJ1-5, with D possibly being TRBD1 (5 bases). V lost 0 bases and J lost 7, with 13 bases in between. Germline assignment: CDR1 MNHNY and CDR2 SVGAGI (reference sequence). The CDR3 sequence is 15 residues long. The CDR3 loop is CASSYSAGSGQPQHF. The CDR3 nucleotides read TGTGCCAGCAGTTACTCCGCAGGGTCAGGGCAGCCCCAGCATTTT.

The V and J genes are TRBV6-6 and TRBJ2-5; D possibly corresponds to TRBD1 (8 bases). The CDR3 runs 15 residues. CDR1 is MNHNY and CDR2 is SVGAGI in the germline V gene (reference sequence). V lost 2 bases, J lost 5 bases, and 15 bases lay in between. This CDR3 is CASSYPHRGGETQYF. Written as DNA, the CDR3 is TGTGCCAGCAGTTACCCCCACAGGGGGGGTGAGACCCAGTACTTC.

To note about this clone: A much larger clonotype is one base distant, so this may be a read error. The chain couples TRBV6-4 to TRBJ1-1; D is possibly TRBD1 (6 bases). Germline V gene sequence: CDR1 MRHNA, CDR2 SNTAGT. The CDR3 covers 13 residues. V dropped 3 bases and J dropped 1 base, with 6 bases sitting between them. The CDR3 protein is CASSEQGNTEAFF. In DNA form, the CDR3 reads TGTGCCAGCAGTGAACAGGGGAACACTGAAGCTTTCTTT.

The chain joins TRBV5-4 to TRBJ2-7; D possibly corresponds to TRBD2 (6 bases). CDR1 and CDR2 from the germline V gene are SGHNT and YYREEE (reference sequence). The CDR3 extends over 15 amino acids. The V end was cut by 0 bases, the J end by 0 bases, with 10 bases between. The CDR3 sequence is CASSLGGGSSYEQYF. CDR3 DNA sequence: TGTGCCAGCAGCTTGGGGGGAGGAAGCTCCTACGAGCAGTACTTC.

The chain links TRBV23-1 to TRBJ2-1; D is unresolved. TRBV23-1 is annotated as an ORF whose role is uncertain. This CDR3 region has 15 residues. V lost 3 bases, J lost 3 bases, and 12 bases lay in between. The CDR3 sequence is CASSQRLHGYNEQFF. The CDR3 coding sequence is TGCGCCAGCAGTCAGCGCCTCCACGGCTACAATGAGCAGTTCTTC.

The V gene is TRBV7-9, the J gene TRBJ1-1; D is uncertain. Trimming shortened V by 5 bases and J by 2 bases, and 21 bases separated the two germline ends. Per germline, CDR1 SEHNR and CDR2 FQNEAQ (reference sequence). This CDR3 is built from 17 residues. CDR3 residues: CASSLLQYSGINTEAFF. The CDR3 nucleotides read TGTGCCAGCAGCCTTTTACAATACAGCGGGATAAACACTGAAGCTTTCTTT.

The V and J genes are TRBV9 and TRBJ2-3, with 8 positions matching TRBD2. The length of the CDR3 is 16 residues. The V gene end was trimmed by 0 bases and the J gene end by 7 bases; junction bases not matched to a gene: 10. Germline lookup yields CDR1 SGDLS and CDR2 YYNGEE. The CDR3 region has the DNA TGTGCCAGCAGCGTAGGCGGGGGGCCGAATGCAAATACGCAGTATTTT. Encoded protein: CASSVGGGPNANTQYF.

J is TRBJ2-2 and V is TRBV5-1; 8 bases line up with TRBD1. The CDR3 length is 14 residues. The trim removed 6 bases at V and 4 bases at J, leaving 5 bases unmatched. Germline values: CDR1 SGHRS, CDR2 YFSETQ. In DNA form, the CDR3 reads TGCGCCAGCACCTGGGGGACAGGCACCGGGGAGCTGTTTTTT. Protein: CASTWGTGTGELFF.

The chain recombines TRBV7-7 with TRBJ2-2; 11 positions match TRBD2. Germline V gene lookup returns CDR1 SSHAT and CDR2 FNYEAQ (reference sequence). The CDR3 is made up of 15 amino acids. Trimming took 5 bases from V and 4 from J; bases not matched to a gene: 3. The CDR3 here is CASSLGTSGTGELFF. The CDR3 bases are TGTGCCAGCAGCCTCGGGACTAGCGGCACCGGGGAGCTGTTTTTT.

The chain links TRBV18 to TRBJ2-1; 8 bases are a match to TRBD2. Germline assignment: CDR1 KGHSH and CDR2 LQKENI. The CDR3 covers 16 residues. V trimming: 3 bases; J trimming: 0 bases; junction bases outside the gene matches: 4. CDR3 nucleotides: TGTGCCAGCTCACCTCAAAGCGGGAGCTCCTACAATGAGCAGTTCTTC. Translation gives CASSPQSGSSYNEQFF. Full variable domain (outside the CDR3, taken from reference TRBV18 and TRBJ2-1): NAGVMQNPRHLVRRRGQEARLRCSPMKGHSHVYWYRQLPEEGLKFMVYLQKENIIDESGMPKERFSAEFPKEGPSILRIQQVVRGDSAAYFCASSPQSGSSYNEQFFGPGTRLTVL.